These 23 T cell receptor beta chains originate from one sample sequenced in a study of blood T cell repertoires in COVID-19. Repertoires were generated with immunoSEQ multiplex PCR, while TCRdb's copy carries only in-frame clones and drops some. The repertoire holds 200,000 to 300,000 clones, around 85% seen once, with roughly 7.9% in the top ten. The specimen sequenced was peripheral blood. These receptors came from a woman older than 75 with acute or convalescent COVID-19.

This clone has more than one count but fewer than ten. This chain connects TRBV11-1 to TRBJ2-2, with D unclear. The CDR3 consists of 14 residues. The germline CDR1 and CDR2 sequences are SGHAT and FQDESV (reference sequence). The ends were cut back, 5 bases at V and 4 bases at J, with 11 bases in the middle. This CDR3 is CASSPGWRTGELFF. DNA of the CDR3: TGTGCCAGCAGCCCAGGCTGGCGCACCGGGGAGCTGTTTTTT. Full variable domain (outside the CDR3, taken from reference TRBV11-1 and TRBJ2-2): EAEVAQSPRYKITEKSQAVAFWCDPISGHATLYWYRQILGQGPELLVQFQDESVVDDSQLPKDRFSAERLKGVDSTLKIQPAELGDSAMYLCASSPGWRTGELFFGEGSRLTVL.

The V call is TRBV7-2, the J call TRBJ2-1; TRBD2 might be the D (6 bases). There are 16 residues in the CDR3. CDR1 SGHTA and CDR2 FQGNSA come from the germline V gene. V dropped 5 bases and J dropped 9 bases, with 23 bases sitting between them. CDR3 sequence (DNA): TGTGCCAGCAGCCTAAGGAGGGGTCTCCCTAGTAGTGAGCAGTTCTTC. Residues: CASSLRRGLPSSEQFF.

The V and J genes are TRBV5-1 and TRBJ1-2; weak D call: TRBD1 (5 bases). The germline gives CDR1 SGHRS, CDR2 YFSETQ. V was shortened by 0 bases and J by 3 bases, with 9 bases between the two germline ends. This CDR3 is built from 14 residues. The CDR3 protein is CASSLGDSYYGYTF. In DNA form, the CDR3 reads TGCGCCAGCAGCTTGGGCGACAGTTACTATGGCTACACCTTC.

This clone came up a few times. The V call is TRBV7-2, the J call TRBJ1-1; D perhaps matches TRBD1 (5 bases). This CDR3 has 14 residues. Trimming pared 5 bases from V and 4 bases from J, leaving 14 bases between. The germline gives CDR1 SGHTA, CDR2 FQGNSA. The CDR3: CASSQSGGGTEAFF. CDR3 nucleotide sequence: TGTGCCAGCAGCCAAAGCGGGGGTGGCACTGAAGCTTTCTTT.

The chain has TRBV7-9 and TRBJ1-3, with D perhaps matching TRBD1 (6 bases). The germline V gene encodes CDR1 SEHNR and CDR2 FQNEAQ (reference sequence). Trimming pared 6 bases from V and 2 bases from J, leaving 14 bases between. The CDR3 totals 15 residues. The DNA for the CDR3 is TGTGCCAGCAGGGGGGCAGGAAGCCCTGGAAACACCATATATTTT. Amino acids: CASRGAGSPGNTIYF. Combining the CDR3 with reference TRBV7-9 and TRBJ1-3 gives the whole variable domain DTGVSQNPRHKITKRGQNVTFRCDPISEHNRLYWYRQTLGQGPEFLTYFQNEAQLEKSRLLSDRFSAERPKGSFSTLEIQRTEQGDSAMYLCASRGAGSPGNTIYFGEGSWLTVV.

The chain employs TRBV11-2 and TRBJ1-6; 11 bases align to TRBD1. J lost 10 bases, V lost 7 bases, and 12 bases had no gene match. The CDR3 length is 16 residues. Germline-derived CDR1 and CDR2 are SGHAT and FQNNGV. The CDR3, as DNA: TGTGCCAGCACCATCGGGACAGGGGGACAGGGCTCACCCCTCCACTTT. Protein sequence: CASTIGTGGQGSPLHF.

The V gene is TRBV5-6, the J gene TRBJ1-5; possibly TRBD1 for D (5 bases). Between the trimmed V and J ends, which lost 0 bases and 5 bases, there was a span of 15 bases. Germline values: CDR1 SGHDT, CDR2 YYEEEE. There are 16 residues in the CDR3. CDR3 protein: CASSLGRAGFHQPQHF. In nucleotides, the CDR3 is TGTGCCAGCAGCTTGGGTAGGGCAGGGTTCCATCAGCCCCAGCATTTT.

This sequence joins TRBV24-1 and TRBJ1-2, with D tentatively TRBD1 (6 bases). Germline V gene sequence: CDR1 KGHDR, CDR2 SFDVKD. The CDR3 is 14 amino acids. V shed 1 base and J shed 5 bases, with 10 bases lying between them. The CDR3 here is CATSDFRQEYGYTF. The CDR3 DNA sequence: TGTGCCACCAGTGATTTCCGACAGGAGTATGGCTACACCTTC.

The CDR3 DNA sequence: TGCGCCAGCAGCTTTCCTCCGGGGGGCTCTGGAAACACCATATATTTT. It translates to CASSFPPGGSGNTIYF. The J gene is TRBJ1-3, the V gene TRBV5-1; tentative D call: TRBD1 (5 bases). This CDR3 contains 16 residues. The V end was cut by 2 bases, the J end by 0 bases, with 12 bases between. Looked up from germline, CDR1 is SGHRS and CDR2 is YFSETQ.

The rearrangement uses TRBV6-5 and TRBJ1-5, with 7 positions matching TRBD1. Germline CDR1 MNHEY, CDR2 SVGAGI. CDR3 length equals 12 residues. After removal of 6 bases from V and 9 bases from J, the junction contained 5 bases not matched to a gene. CDR3 coding DNA: TGTGCCAGCAGAACGACAGGGACGCCCCAGCATTTT. The encoded protein is CASRTTGTPQHF.

V gene TRBV27 combines with J gene TRBJ2-7; TRBD1 matches 8 bases. The CDR3 sequence is 11 residues long. V was clipped by 8 bases and J by 4 bases; unmatched bases: 1. CDR1 and CDR2 from the germline V gene are MNHEY and SMNVEV (reference sequence). The CDR3 region is CASRTGYEQYF. The CDR3 coding sequence is TGTGCCAGCCGGACAGGGTACGAGCAGTACTTC.

J is TRBJ2-2 and V is TRBV11-2, with D tentatively TRBD2 (5 bases). V was trimmed by 4 bases and J by 5 bases, leaving 11 bases between them. Germline assignment: CDR1 SGHAT and CDR2 FQNNGV. This CDR3 has 14 residues. CDR3 DNA sequence: TGTGCCAGCAGCTCGGACTCCTTGACCGGGGAGCTGTTTTTT. Translated, it gives CASSSDSLTGELFF.

This sequence joins TRBV3-1 (or the pseudogene TRBV3-2) and TRBJ2-1; TRBD2 matches at 8 bases. The germline CDR1 and CDR2 sequences are LGHDT and YNNKEL (reference sequence). CDR3 length: 14 residues. With V trimmed by 3 bases and J by 5 bases, 3 bases remained unmatched. In DNA form, the CDR3 reads TGTGCCAGCAGCCACTCGACTAGCGACAATGAGCAGTTCTTC. Protein: CASSHSTSDNEQFF.

V is TRBV5-1 and J is TRBJ2-4; 11 nucleotides match TRBD2. The CDR3 is 15 residues long. After removal of 3 bases from V and 6 bases from J, the junction contained 5 bases not matched to a gene. Germline CDR1 and CDR2: SGHRS and YFSETQ. In DNA form, the CDR3 reads TGCGCCAGCAGCTCTACTAGCGGGAGTCTAAACATTCAGTACTTC. Protein product: CASSSTSGSLNIQYF. Based on the CDR3 plus reference TRBV5-1 and TRBJ2-4, the full variable domain is KAGVTQTPRYLIKTRGQQVTLSCSPISGHRSVSWYQQTPGQGLQFLFEYFSETQRNKGNFPGRFSGRQFSNSRSEMNVSTLELGDSALYLCASSSTSGSLNIQYFGAGTRLSVL.

The chain links TRBV2 to TRBJ2-1, with TRBD2 as a possible D gene (6 bases). CDR3 length: 11 residues. Germline loops: CDR1 SNHLY, CDR2 FYNNEI. Between the trimmed V and J ends, which lost 4 bases and 11 bases, there was a span of 9 bases. CDR3 sequence: CASSVGTQQFF. The CDR3 DNA reads as TGTGCCAGCAGTGTAGGGACTCAGCAGTTCTTC.

In this sample, this clone turned up many times. The chain carries TRBV4-2 and TRBJ1-1, with TRBD1 matching over 7 bases. This CDR3 has 15 amino acids. CDR1 and CDR2 (germline): LGHNA, YNFKEQ. V lost 3 bases to trimming and J lost 2 bases; unmatched junction nucleotides: 6. DNA of the CDR3: TGTGCCAGCAGCCAGGAACAGGGGATAAACACTGAAGCTTTCTTT. This translates into CASSQEQGINTEAFF.

This chain uses TRBV11-2 with TRBJ1-4, with D perhaps matching TRBD1 (6 bases). Germline CDR1 reads SGHAT; CDR2 reads FQNNGV. V lost 1 base and J lost 5, with 11 bases in between. The CDR3 length is 15 residues. The chain's CDR3 is CASSLGTVWNEKLFF. CDR3 nucleotides: TGTGCCAGCAGCTTAGGGACAGTTTGGAATGAAAAACTGTTTTTT.

The CDR3 loop is CASSVAGTNTGELFF. The CDR3 bases are TGTGCCAGCAGTGTAGCGGGCACGAACACCGGGGAGCTGTTTTTT. J is TRBJ2-2 and V is TRBV6-1, with TRBD2 matching 7 bases. Germline V gives CDR1 MNHNS, CDR2 SASEGT. J gave up 0 bases and V 4 bases, and 2 bases lay outside the gene matches. The CDR3 runs 15 residues.

The chain has TRBV5-5 and TRBJ1-6, with a tentative D call TRBD1 (5 bases). V lost 2 bases, J lost 2 bases, and 8 bases lay in between. The CDR3 is made up of 15 amino acids. Germline-derived CDR1 and CDR2 are SGHKS and YYEKEE (reference sequence). CDR3 residues: CASSFRQTYNSPLHF. The DNA of the CDR3 is TGTGCCAGCAGCTTCCGACAGACCTATAATTCACCCCTCCACTTT.

The chain links TRBV7-2 to TRBJ2-1; 9 bases align to TRBD2. Losses at the gene ends were 1 base for V and 8 bases for J; bases not matched to a gene: 6. The CDR3 consists of 15 residues. The germline gives CDR1 SGHTA, CDR2 FQGNSA. The CDR3 spells CASSLVAGGLDEQFF. The CDR3, as DNA: TGTGCCAGCAGCTTAGTGGCGGGGGGGCTCGATGAGCAGTTCTTC.

This chain connects TRBV14 to TRBJ1-2; 7 bases fit TRBD1. CDR3 length equals 13 residues. Germline V gives CDR1 SGHDN, CDR2 FVKESK. The J segment lost 5 bases and the V segment lost 0 bases, leaving 0 bases of the junction unmatched. CDR3 loop: CASSQDRGYGYTF. The DNA of the CDR3 is TGTGCCAGCAGCCAAGACAGGGGGTATGGCTACACCTTC.

The chain is built from TRBV18 and TRBJ1-2; D is uncertain. Trimming took off 1 base at V and 4 bases at J, with 10 bases between the two ends. The CDR3 totals 14 residues. Germline V gene sequence: CDR1 KGHSH, CDR2 LQKENI. The chain's CDR3 is CASSPQERVYGYTF. The CDR3 DNA follows: TGTGCCAGCTCACCACAGGAACGGGTCTATGGCTACACCTTC.

The rearrangement joins TRBV5-1 to TRBJ2-1; 7 bases fit TRBD2. Germline assignment: CDR1 SGHRS and CDR2 YFSETQ. V was clipped by 4 bases and J by 1 base; unmatched bases: 11. The CDR3 totals 17 residues. The CDR3 protein is CASSPTWRGGSYNEQFF. For the CDR3, the DNA is TGCGCCAGCAGCCCTACTTGGAGGGGAGGGTCCTACAATGAGCAGTTCTTC. Full variable domain (remainder filled in from reference TRBV5-1 and TRBJ2-1): KAGVTQTPRYLIKTRGQQVTLSCSPISGHRSVSWYQQTPGQGLQFLFEYFSETQRNKGNFPGRFSGRQFSNSRSEMNVSTLELGDSALYLCASSPTWRGGSYNEQFFGPGTRLTVL.